These 25 T cell receptor beta chains were all obtained from the same sample, sequenced in a study of blood T cell repertoires in COVID-19. Repertoires were generated with immunoSEQ multiplex PCR, while TCRdb's copy carries only in-frame clones and drops some. The top ten clones hold approximately 15% of a sample with around 170,000 clones, under 90% of them seen once. Sequenced input: peripheral blood. These receptors originate from a man aged 25 to 40 with active or convalescent COVID-19.

This clone was observed once. The chain is built from TRBV12-3 or TRBV12-4 and TRBJ1-3; D perhaps matches TRBD1 (5 bases). This CDR3 is built from 13 residues. V shed 4 bases and J shed 3 bases, with 7 bases lying between them. The CDR3 DNA reads as TGTGCCAGCAGTTCCGGGGGTGGAAACACCATATATTTT. The encoded protein is CASSSGGGNTIYF.

V usage is TRBV29-1 and J usage is TRBJ2-5; D gene uncertain. Germline V lookup: CDR1 SQVTM, CDR2 ANQGSEA. V lost 6 bases and J 1 base, leaving 12 bases between the germline ends. The CDR3 sequence is 13 residues long. The CDR3 DNA reads as TGCAGCGTCGCTGCGCGGTTCCAAGAGACCCAGTACTTC. Translating it yields CSVAARFQETQYF.

This clone has only one observation. The rearrangement uses TRBV12-5 and TRBJ2-3; D gene unclear. Germline V gene data show CDR1 as LGHNT and CDR2 as FRNRAP. V dropped 3 bases and J dropped 5 bases, with 6 bases sitting between them. The CDR3 is 12 amino acids. DNA for the CDR3: TGTGCTAGTGGTTTTGGCCTAGATACGCAGTATTTT. Amino acid sequence: CASGFGLDTQYF.

This clone is a singleton in its sample. The rearrangement joins TRBV11-2 to TRBJ1-3, with 8 bases lining up with TRBD1. Per germline, CDR1 SGHAT and CDR2 FQNNGV. The trim removed 5 bases at V and 0 bases at J, leaving 6 bases unmatched. The CDR3 has 16 residues. The DNA for the CDR3 is TGTGCCAGCAGCCCCTGGACAGGGTCCTCTGGAAACACCATATATTTT. Amino acids: CASSPWTGSSGNTIYF.

The J gene is TRBJ1-2, the V gene TRBV20-1; no definite D call. Per germline, CDR1 DFQATT and CDR2 SNEGSKA (reference sequence). The CDR3 has 11 residues. V dropped 3 bases and J dropped 6 bases, with 8 bases sitting between them. As DNA, the CDR3 is TGCAGTGCTAGCCCGGAGAATGGCTACACCTTC. It yields the protein CSASPENGYTF.

About this clone itself: Other DNA sequences within the sample encode an identical CDR3. The chain combines TRBV30 with TRBJ1-5; D unclear. CDR3 length equals 13 residues. With 0 bases removed from V and 2 bases from J, the gap between germline ends came to 5 bases. Germline V gene lookup returns CDR1 GTSNPN and CDR2 SVGIG (reference sequence). CDR3 bases: TGTGCCTGGAGTGTCAGCGGCAATCAGCCCCAGCATTTT. It specifies CAWSVSGNQPQHF.

The rearrangement uses TRBV6-6 and TRBJ1-4; D is ambiguous. This CDR3 is built from 14 residues. From germline, CDR1 is MNHNY and CDR2 SVGAGI (reference sequence). Trimming stripped 4 bases from V and 5 bases from J, with 11 bases between. In DNA, the CDR3 is TGTGCCAGCAGTTCCAGACGGGGAAATGAAAAACTGTTTTTT. It encodes CASSSRRGNEKLFF.

This sequence joins TRBV7-9 and TRBJ2-5; no reliable D call. V dropped 0 bases and J dropped 2 bases, with 7 bases sitting between them. The CDR3 sequence is 14 residues long. Germline V gene data show CDR1 as SEHNR and CDR2 as FQNEAQ (reference sequence). In DNA, the CDR3 is TGTGCCAGCAGCTTAGCGGGCCCTCAAGAGACCCAGTACTTC. Translated, it gives CASSLAGPQETQYF.

This rearrangement joins TRBV18 to TRBJ1-2; tentatively, D is TRBD1 (5 bases). Trimming removed 0 bases at V and 8 bases at J, with 10 bases between. The CDR3 is 13 amino acids. CDR1 KGHSH and CDR2 LQKENI come from the germline V gene. CDR3: CASSPPGLRGYTF. In nucleotides, the CDR3 is TGTGCCAGCTCACCACCGGGGCTAAGAGGCTACACCTTC. The full variable domain, in which reference TRBV18 and TRBJ1-2 provide the parts outside the CDR3, is NAGVMQNPRHLVRRRGQEARLRCSPMKGHSHVYWYRQLPEEGLKFMVYLQKENIIDESGMPKERFSAEFPKEGPSILRIQQVVRGDSAAYFCASSPPGLRGYTFGSGTRLTVV.

In its sample, this clone was seen many times. The rearrangement joins TRBV11-2 to TRBJ1-2, with a weak D call TRBD1 (6 bases). CDR1 and CDR2 (germline): SGHAT, FQNNGV. The CDR3 is 13 residues long. V lost 1 base and J lost 8, with 11 bases in between. Written as DNA, the CDR3 is TGTGCCAGCAGCTTAGCAGGGGCCCGAGGCTACACCTTC. Its translation is CASSLAGARGYTF.

The V gene is TRBV24-1, the J gene TRBJ2-1, with 10 nucleotides matching TRBD1. The CDR3 totals 16 residues. Per germline, CDR1 KGHDR and CDR2 SFDVKD. V was pared by 4 bases and J by 6 bases, with 8 bases of the junction left unmatched. The CDR3 coding sequence is TGTGCCACCAGTGACAAACTGGACAGGGGGGTCAATGAGCAGTTCTTC. It codes for CATSDKLDRGVNEQFF.

The chain uses TRBV13 and TRBJ2-7; 7 nucleotides match TRBD2. The CDR3 sequence is 20 residues long. The germline V gene has CDR1 PRHDT and CDR2 FYEKMQ (reference sequence). Losses at the gene ends were 1 base for V and 0 bases for J; bases not matched to a gene: 18. CDR3 sequence (DNA): TGTGCCAGCAGCTTAGCGGCGGGACTAAGTGCGGGGCCTAGCTCCTACGAGCAGTACGTC. Its translation: CASSLAAGLSAGPSSYEQYV.

V and J are TRBV27 and TRBJ1-5; 9 nucleotides agree with TRBD1. CDR1 is MNHEY, CDR2 SMNVEV, per germline (reference sequence). The CDR3 is 17 residues long. Losses at the gene ends were 9 bases for V and 0 bases for J; bases not matched to a gene: 12. Here the CDR3 DNA reads TGTGCCAGTCAACCGGGACAGGGCGTATATAGCAATCAGCCCCAGCATTTT. Its protein is CASQPGQGVYSNQPQHF.

The genes are TRBV7-9 and TRBJ1-2, with no clear D. Germline CDR1 is SEHNR and CDR2 is FQNEAQ (reference sequence). V gave up 0 bases and J gave up 2 bases, with 7 bases separating them. The CDR3 sequence is 14 residues long. In nucleotides, the CDR3 is TGTGCCAGCAGCTTAGCCGGGATGAACTATGGCTACACCTTC. Residues: CASSLAGMNYGYTF.

This rearrangement joins TRBV5-1 to TRBJ1-6; 7 positions match TRBD1. The CDR3 covers 15 residues. Germline CDR1 reads SGHRS; CDR2 reads YFSETQ. V lost 2 bases and J lost 6; bases outside the gene matches: 5. The DNA for the CDR3 is TGCGCCAGCAGCTTCGACAGGGTCGGTAATTCACCCCTCCACTTT. Its translation is CASSFDRVGNSPLHF.

The chain is built from TRBV4-3 and TRBJ2-3; TRBD1 matches at 11 bases. From germline, CDR1 is LGHNA and CDR2 YSLEER. This CDR3 has 18 amino acids. J was trimmed by 3 bases and V by 1 base; bases with no gene match: 9. The CDR3 DNA reads as TGCGCCAGCAGCCAAGCGTTGCCGGGACAGGGGGAAACAGATACGCAGTATTTT. Amino acids: CASSQALPGQGETDTQYF.

The CDR3, as DNA: TGCGCCAGCAGCTCAGGGCCCTCTGGAAACACCATATATTTT. It is translated as CASSSGPSGNTIYF. The chain carries TRBV5-1 and TRBJ1-3, with D tentatively TRBD1 (5 bases). V shed 3 bases and J shed 0 bases, with 7 bases lying between them. The germline CDR1 and CDR2 sequences are SGHRS and YFSETQ. This CDR3 contains 14 residues.

This rearrangement joins TRBV5-1 to TRBJ2-1; D may be TRBD1 (5 bases). Germline V gives CDR1 SGHRS, CDR2 YFSETQ. CDR3 length equals 18 residues. The V end lost 4 bases, the J end lost 1 base, and 21 bases lay between the germline ends. For the CDR3, the DNA is TGCGCCAGCAGCCAAGGGCTGGGGCAGAGTAGTTCCTACAATGAGCAGTTCTTC. This encodes CASSQGLGQSSSYNEQFF.

This chain connects TRBV2 to TRBJ2-1; TRBD2 matches 13 bases. CDR3 length equals 15 residues. Germline V gene lookup returns CDR1 SNHLY and CDR2 FYNNEI. Germline trimming cut 6 bases from V and 7 bases from J; bases unmatched to any gene: 6. The CDR3 is CASRWTSGGQNEQFF. The CDR3, as DNA: TGTGCCAGCAGATGGACTAGCGGGGGACAGAATGAGCAGTTCTTC.

The chain is built from TRBV29-1 and TRBJ2-3, with D perhaps matching TRBD2 (7 bases). CDR1 and CDR2 from the germline V gene are SQVTM and ANQGSEA. This CDR3 spans 15 amino acids. V dropped 6 bases and J dropped 6 bases, with 22 bases sitting between them. The CDR3 nucleotides read TGCAGCGTCGAGGGGGGGTGGCCCGGTACGGATACGCAGTATTTT. Translated: CSVEGGWPGTDTQYF.

V is TRBV7-2 and J is TRBJ2-1; 7 bases match TRBD2. The CDR3 is 12 residues long. Per germline, CDR1 SGHTA and CDR2 FQGNSA. V shed 0 bases and J 12 bases; nucleotides not matched to a gene: 2. CDR3 protein: CASSLAAGAQFF. CDR3 in DNA: TGTGCCAGCAGCTTAGCGGCGGGAGCGCAGTTCTTC. The full variable domain, with the rest looked up from reference TRBV7-2 and TRBJ2-1, is GAGVSQSPSNKVTEKGKDVELRCDPISGHTALYWYRQSLGQGLEFLIYFQGNSAPDKSGLPSDRFSAERTGGSVSTLTIQRTQQEDSAVYLCASSLAAGAQFFGPGTRLTVL.

The V call is TRBV2, the J call TRBJ1-2; TRBD1 might be the D (5 bases). Germline V lookup: CDR1 SNHLY, CDR2 FYNNEI. This CDR3 region has 12 residues. The V end lost 4 bases, the J end lost 8 bases, and 11 bases lay between the germline ends. CDR3 nucleotides: TGTGCCAGCAGTGTCCAGGGCCAGGGCTACACCTTC. Translation: CASSVQGQGYTF.

V and J are TRBV5-6 and TRBJ1-5, with a weak D call TRBD1 (5 bases). This CDR3 has 16 residues. V was shortened by 0 bases and J by 1 base, with 11 bases between the two germline ends. CDR1 is SGHDT and CDR2 is YYEEEE in the germline V gene. The CDR3 DNA reads as TGTGCCAGCAGCTTGGGCGTGTCAGGGAGCAATCAGCCCCAGCATTTT. It translates to CASSLGVSGSNQPQHF.

This rearrangement joins TRBV6-1 to TRBJ2-5, with 8 bases fitting TRBD1. Germline lookup yields CDR1 MNHNS and CDR2 SASEGT. With V trimmed by 1 base and J by 6 bases, 1 base remained unmatched. This CDR3 contains 13 residues. As DNA, the CDR3 is TGTGCCAGCAGTGAAGTCAGGGGGCAGACCCAGTACTTC. It specifies CASSEVRGQTQYF.

The V gene is TRBV7-2, the J gene TRBJ1-5; unclear D gene. The CDR3 sequence is 16 residues long. V shed 1 base and J shed 3 bases, with 13 bases lying between them. Germline values: CDR1 SGHTA, CDR2 FQGNSA. CDR3: CASSLVTGLINQPQHF. The CDR3 DNA sequence: TGTGCCAGCAGCTTAGTAACCGGACTGATCAATCAGCCCCAGCATTTT.